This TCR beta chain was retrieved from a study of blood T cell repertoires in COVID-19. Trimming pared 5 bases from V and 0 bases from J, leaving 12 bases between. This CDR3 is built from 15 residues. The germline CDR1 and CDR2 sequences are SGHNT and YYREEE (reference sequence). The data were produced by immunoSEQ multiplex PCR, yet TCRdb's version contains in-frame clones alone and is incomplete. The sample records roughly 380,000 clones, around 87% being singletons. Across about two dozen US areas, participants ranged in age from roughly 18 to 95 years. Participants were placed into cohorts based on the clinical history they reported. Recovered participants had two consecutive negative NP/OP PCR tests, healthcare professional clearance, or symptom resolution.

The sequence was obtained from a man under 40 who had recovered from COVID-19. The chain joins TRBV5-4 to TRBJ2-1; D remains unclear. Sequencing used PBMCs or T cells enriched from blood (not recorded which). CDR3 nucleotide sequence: TGTGCCAGCAGGCGAGACACCGGCTCCTACAATGAGCAGTTCTTC. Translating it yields CASRRDTGSYNEQFF.